This record covers a single T cell receptor beta chain. Synthetic spike-ins, TCR analog templates, were added into each PCR. The method was immunoSEQ multiplex PCR; TCRdb's version includes in-frame clones alone and lacks a portion of them. The sample has tens of thousands of clones; approximately 86% are singletons. Individual patients had between 1 and 8 samples, taken pretreatment and on-treatment. This sample is drawn from a study of PD-L1 blockade in urothelial cancer. Overall study: Blood yielded a median of 141,255 T cells per sample.

This TCR derives from a man aged 55 to 70 with urothelial cancer. This material consisted of PBMCs, taken around atezolizumab (anti-PD-L1) treatment.

The CDR3 DNA reads TGTGCCAGCAGCGAAAGACAGGGGGAATACGGGGAGCTGTTTTTT. It yields the protein CASSERQGEYGELFF. The chain recombines TRBV9 with TRBJ2-2; 9 nucleotides line up with TRBD1. V shed 3 bases and J 7 bases; nucleotides not matched to a gene: 7. Germline values: CDR1 SGDLS, CDR2 YYNGEE. This CDR3 is built from 15 residues. Drawing the rest from reference TRBV9 and TRBJ2-2, the complete variable domain is DSGVTQTPKHLITATGQRVTLRCSPRSGDLSVYWYQQSLDQGLQFLIQYYNGEERAKGNILERFSAQQFPDLHSELNLSSLELGDSALYFCASSERQGEYGELFFGEGSRLTVL.